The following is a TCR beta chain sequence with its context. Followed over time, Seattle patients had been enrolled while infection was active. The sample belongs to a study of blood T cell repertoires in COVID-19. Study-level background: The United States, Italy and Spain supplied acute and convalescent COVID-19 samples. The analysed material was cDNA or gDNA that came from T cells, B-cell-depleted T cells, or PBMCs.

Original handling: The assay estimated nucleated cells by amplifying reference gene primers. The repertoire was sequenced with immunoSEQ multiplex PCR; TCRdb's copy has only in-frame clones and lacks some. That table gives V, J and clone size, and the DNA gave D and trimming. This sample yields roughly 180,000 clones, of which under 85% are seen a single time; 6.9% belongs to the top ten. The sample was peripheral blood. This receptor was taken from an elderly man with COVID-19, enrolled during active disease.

The CDR3 DNA follows: TGTGCCAGCATCCCAGAATTGCGGGGAGATACGCAGTATTTT. It codes for CASIPELRGDTQYF. The chain combines TRBV11-3 with TRBJ2-3, with a tentative D call TRBD2 (6 bases). V dropped 7 bases and J dropped 5 bases, with 16 bases sitting between them. The germline CDR1 and CDR2 sequences are SGHNT and YENEEA. This CDR3 contains 14 residues.